This T cell receptor beta chain was retrieved from a study of T cell responses to AZD1222 COVID-19 vaccine. This CDR3 comprises 14 residues. V lost 2 bases, J lost 9 bases, and 11 bases lay in between. Germline CDR1 reads MNHEY; CDR2 reads SVGAGI. The assay was immunoSEQ multiplex PCR, and TCRdb's table has in-frame clones only and misses some. The table records some 110,000 clones, 88% of them present only once. This sample comprised peripheral blood, obtained 28 days after the second AZD1222 dose. The gene calls are TRBV6-5 and TRBJ1-6; D is perhaps TRBD1 (5 bases). The sequence derives from an adult who received the AZD1222 COVID-19 vaccine. The CDR3 loop is CASSYPGSVSPLHF. CDR3 nucleotides: TGTGCCAGCAGTTACCCAGGGTCGGTTTCACCCCTCCACTTT.